By share, the clone carrying this TCR beta chain counts as medium-sized. The size of this beta chain means little, since it is a stray read in a library made for alpha chains. The data originate from a study of spatial heterogeneity in lung cancer. Study at large: Alpha-chain sequences were consistently detected in smaller numbers than beta-chain sequences.

This sample's time point: sample taken at primary tumor resection. Extraction of whole RNA from tumor, nontumor lung or frozen PBMC preceded unsorted sequencing. In TCRdb, the 5' RACE reads were re-called with MiXCR into one record per CDR3 protein. The data hold a few thousand distinct CDR3 sequences, with about 31% observed a single time. Trimming stripped 3 bases from V and 4 bases from J, with 7 bases between. CDR3 length equals 12 residues. Germline CDR1 LGHDT, CDR2 YNNKEL (reference sequence). The chain is built from TRBV3-1 and TRBJ2-7, with D perhaps TRBD2 (5 bases). The starting material was PBMCs, obtained at surgery. This TCR came from a female donor with early-stage non-small cell lung cancer. The CDR3 is CASSHEGYEQYF. The CDR3 DNA sequence: TGTGCCAGCAGCCACGAGGGATACGAGCAGTACTTC.